The 18 T cell receptor beta chains listed next were all sequenced from one sample in a study of blood T cells in healthy people across ages. Then a second PCR, running about 7 to 11 cycles, was carried out with a sample-barcoded 5' primer and a J-beta primer mix. TCRdb re-called the 5' RACE reads through MiXCR, storing one row per CDR3 protein. The sample yields roughly 1,700,000 distinct CDR3 sequences, about 30% seen once. Sample: blood. These receptor sequences come from a woman aged 30 to 39 in good health.

This clonotype was seen many times. J is TRBJ2-5 and V is TRBV7-2; a weak D match, TRBD2 (5 bases). The germline V gene has CDR1 SGHTA and CDR2 FQGNSA. V lost 5 bases to trimming and J lost 5 bases, with 15 bases between them. The CDR3 loop spans 14 amino acids. The CDR3 here is CASSPTAGGETQYF. As DNA, the CDR3 is TGTGCCAGCAGCCCCACAGCCGGCGGGGAGACCCAGTACTTC.

This clonotype has a count of ten or more. This chain uses TRBV10-3 with TRBJ2-1, with D perhaps TRBD2 (6 bases). The CDR3 runs to 16 residues. V dropped 2 bases and J dropped 5 bases, with 16 bases sitting between them. CDR1 is ENHRY and CDR2 is SYGVKD in the germline V gene. The CDR3 reads CAISEPPGLDHNEQFF. The CDR3, as DNA: TGTGCCATCAGTGAGCCGCCGGGACTGGACCACAATGAGCAGTTCTTC.

This clonotype has a count of ten or more. V usage is TRBV7-2 and J usage is TRBJ2-5, with 10 bases lining up with TRBD2. Per the germline V gene, CDR1 is SGHTA and CDR2 is FQGNSA. This CDR3 region has 15 residues. V lost 8 bases to trimming and J lost 5 bases; unmatched junction nucleotides: 11. The CDR3 here is CASSHPSGGRETQYF. For the CDR3, the DNA is TGTGCCAGCTCTCACCCTAGCGGGGGAAGGGAGACCCAGTACTTC.

The chain employs TRBV2 and TRBJ1-4; 10 bases are shared with TRBD1. Germline V gives CDR1 SNHLY, CDR2 FYNNEI. With 4 bases clipped from V and 7 bases from J, the junction kept 3 bases outside the gene matches. The CDR3 consists of 14 residues. In nucleotides, the CDR3 is TGTGCCAGCAGTGCGGGACAGGGGCGTGAAAAACTGTTTTTT. Protein: CASSAGQGREKLFF.

This chain connects TRBV20-1 to TRBJ1-2, with TRBD1 identical over 8 bases. Germline CDR1 reads DFQATT; CDR2 reads SNEGSKA (reference sequence). CDR3 size: 14 residues. V shed 3 bases, J shed 2 bases, and the junction held 5 bases outside the gene matches. CDR3 in amino acids: CSARKQGANYGYTF. CDR3 bases: TGCAGTGCTAGGAAGCAGGGGGCGAACTATGGCTACACCTTC.

As for this clonotype: A far larger clone is a single base away, which makes a read error likely. The chain recombines TRBV7-2 with TRBJ1-2; the D gene is possibly TRBD1 (5 bases). CDR1 SGHTA and CDR2 FQGNSA come from the germline V gene. The CDR3 is made up of 12 amino acids. Trimming cost V 5 bases and J 4 bases, with 8 bases left between them. CDR3 protein: CASSVQAYGYTF. The CDR3 DNA reads as TGTGCCAGCAGCGTACAGGCCTATGGCTACACCTTC.

CDR3 DNA: TGTGCCAGCACTAAAGGGCGTACTACGCAGTATTTT. Residues: CASTKGRTTQYF. The J gene is TRBJ2-3, the V gene TRBV2; D remains unclear. With 7 bases removed from V and 8 bases from J, the gap between germline ends came to 13 bases. There are 12 residues in the CDR3. Germline CDR1 and CDR2: SNHLY and FYNNEI.

This clonotype was seen a few times. The genes are TRBV4-2 and TRBJ2-5; 7 bases match TRBD2. CDR3 size: 15 residues. V lost 1 base to trimming and J lost 5 bases; unmatched junction nucleotides: 7. The germline CDR1 and CDR2 sequences are LGHNA and YNFKEQ. As DNA, the CDR3 is TGTGCCAGCAGCCAAGGGACTAGGGATTGGGAGACCCAGTACTTC. This codes for CASSQGTRDWETQYF.

The CDR3 nucleotides read TGCAGCACCGACAGGGGGCTCGGCTATGGCTACACCTTC. This encodes CSTDRGLGYGYTF. The rearrangement uses TRBV29-1 and TRBJ1-2, with 10 bases identical to TRBD1. Trimming took 8 bases from V and 4 from J; bases not matched to a gene: 7. Germline V gene sequence: CDR1 SQVTM, CDR2 ANQGSEA. This CDR3 region has 13 residues.

This clonotype was seen ten or more times. V is TRBV7-9 and J is TRBJ2-7, with D perhaps being TRBD1 or TRBD2 (5 bases each). CDR1 and CDR2 (germline): SEHNR, FQNEAQ (reference sequence). V lost 2 bases and J lost 4, with 12 bases in between. The CDR3 has 14 amino acids. CDR3 sequence: CASSLSRGAYEQYF. CDR3 DNA sequence: TGTGCCAGCAGCTTAAGTCGAGGGGCTTACGAGCAGTACTTC.

This sequence joins TRBV18 and TRBJ2-3; 8 nucleotides agree with TRBD2. V was pared by 5 bases and J by 8 bases, with 15 bases of the junction left unmatched. CDR1 and CDR2 from the germline V gene are KGHSH and LQKENI. The CDR3 consists of 16 residues. For the CDR3, the DNA is TGTGCCAGCTCATCTACGCCGGGGGGGGTGAGAGGTACGCAGTATTTT. It specifies CASSSTPGGVRGTQYF. The variable domain in full, with the rest retrieved from reference TRBV18 and TRBJ2-3, is NAGVMQNPRHLVRRRGQEARLRCSPMKGHSHVYWYRQLPEEGLKFMVYLQKENIIDESGMPKERFSAEFPKEGPSILRIQQVVRGDSAAYFCASSSTPGGVRGTQYFGPGTRLTVL.

This clonotype was seen repeatedly, ten times or more. V and J are TRBV10-3 and TRBJ2-3, with a weak D call TRBD1 (6 bases). CDR3 length equals 15 residues. Germline V gives CDR1 ENHRY, CDR2 SYGVKD. Deletions cut 6 bases from V and 3 bases from J, with 16 bases between. CDR3 in amino acids: CAIREAGASTDTQYF. CDR3 in DNA: TGTGCCATCAGGGAAGCAGGGGCCTCTACAGATACGCAGTATTTT.

The chain recombines TRBV20-1 with TRBJ2-7, with a weak D call TRBD2 (6 bases). The germline gives CDR1 DFQATT, CDR2 SNEGSKA (reference sequence). This CDR3 is built from 14 residues. V lost 3 bases, J lost 0 bases, and 12 bases lay in between. The CDR3, as DNA: TGCAGTGCTAGGACTAGGCTAACCTCCTACGAGCAGTACTTC. This translates into CSARTRLTSYEQYF.

This clonotype occurred once. V usage is TRBV20-1 and J usage is TRBJ2-1, with 7 bases that match TRBD2. Losses at the gene ends were 6 bases for V and 5 bases for J; bases not matched to a gene: 13. CDR1 and CDR2 from the germline V gene are DFQATT and SNEGSKA (reference sequence). The CDR3 is made up of 15 amino acids. This CDR3 reads CSATPVGSGHNEQFF. The CDR3 DNA reads TGCAGTGCCACCCCGGTGGGTAGCGGGCACAATGAGCAGTTCTTC.

The V and J genes are TRBV20-1 and TRBJ2-6; D is ambiguous. The CDR3 contains 15 residues. V was pared by 7 bases and J by 0 bases, with 13 bases between. Per germline, CDR1 DFQATT and CDR2 SNEGSKA (reference sequence). CDR3 amino acids: CSVSDVTSGANVLTF. CDR3 nucleotides: TGCAGTGTTTCAGACGTTACCTCTGGGGCCAACGTCCTGACTTTC.

This clonotype was seen a few times. The chain carries TRBV3-1 and TRBJ2-1; a weak D match, TRBD1 (6 bases). Between the trimmed V and J ends, which lost 5 bases and 7 bases, there was a span of 18 bases. Germline CDR1 is LGHDT and CDR2 is YNNKEL (reference sequence). The CDR3 has 15 amino acids. For the CDR3, the DNA is TGTGCCAGCAGCGACCCAGGGGCCCTCAGGAATGAGCAGTTCTTC. Protein: CASSDPGALRNEQFF.

In this sample, this clonotype turned up a few times. This rearrangement joins TRBV7-2 to TRBJ2-1; D could derive from TRBD1 or TRBD2 (6 bases each). The CDR3 has 15 amino acids. CDR1 is SGHTA, CDR2 FQGNSA, per germline. Trimming took off 3 bases at V and 8 bases at J, with 17 bases between the two ends. The CDR3 DNA follows: TGTGCCAGCAGCTTGGGGGCGGGGTTAAGGGATGAGCAGTTCTTC. This codes for CASSLGAGLRDEQFF.

This clonotype was seen a handful of times. The chain carries TRBV7-9 and TRBJ2-1; D perhaps matches TRBD1 (5 bases). Trimming cost V 4 bases and J 4 bases, with 17 bases left between them. Germline V gene data show CDR1 as SEHNR and CDR2 as FQNEAQ (reference sequence). There are 16 residues in the CDR3. CDR3 sequence (DNA): TGTGCCAGCAGCTCGGTAGGGCGACAGAGTTACAATGAGCAGTTCTTC. Translation gives CASSSVGRQSYNEQFF.